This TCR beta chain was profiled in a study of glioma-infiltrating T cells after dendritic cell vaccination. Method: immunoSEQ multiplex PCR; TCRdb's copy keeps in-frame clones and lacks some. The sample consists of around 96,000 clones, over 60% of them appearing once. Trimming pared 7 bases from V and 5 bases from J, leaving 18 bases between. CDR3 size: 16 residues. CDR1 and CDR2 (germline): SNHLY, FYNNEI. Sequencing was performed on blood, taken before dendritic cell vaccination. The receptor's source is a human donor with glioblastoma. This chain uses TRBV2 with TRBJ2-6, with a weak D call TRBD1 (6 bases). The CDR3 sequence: CASKGAGVGWANVLTF. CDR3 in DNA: TGTGCCAGCAAAGGGGCAGGGGTGGGATGGGCCAACGTCCTGACTTTC.